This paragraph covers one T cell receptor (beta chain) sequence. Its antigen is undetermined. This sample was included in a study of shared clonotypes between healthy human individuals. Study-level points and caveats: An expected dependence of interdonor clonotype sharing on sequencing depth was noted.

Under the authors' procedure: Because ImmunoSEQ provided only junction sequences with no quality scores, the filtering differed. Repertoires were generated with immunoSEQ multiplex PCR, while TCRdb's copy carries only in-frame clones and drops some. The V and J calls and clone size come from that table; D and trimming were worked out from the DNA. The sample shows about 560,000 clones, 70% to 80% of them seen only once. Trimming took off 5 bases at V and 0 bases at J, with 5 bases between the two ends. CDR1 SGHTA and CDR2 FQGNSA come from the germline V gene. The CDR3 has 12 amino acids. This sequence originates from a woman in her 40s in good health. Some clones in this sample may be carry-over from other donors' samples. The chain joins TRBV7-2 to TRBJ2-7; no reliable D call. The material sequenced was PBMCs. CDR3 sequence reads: CASSPSSYEQYF. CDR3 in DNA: TGTGCCAGCAGCCCATCCTCCTACGAGCAGTACTTC.